This T cell receptor beta chain was obtained from a study of beta chain features in type 1 diabetes. This clone occurred a few times. V lost 4 bases and J 0 bases, leaving 8 bases between the germline ends. The CDR3 totals 14 residues. Germline CDR1 is SGHAT and CDR2 is FQNNGV. Investigators reverse transcribed all isolated RNA, so they sequenced expressed TCRB transcripts. Clones were sequenced by immunoSEQ multiplex PCR, and TCRdb holds only the in-frame ones, with some missing. This repertoire shows some 150,000 clones, roughly 9.3% found once; its top ten account for about 0.6%. The sample consisted of central memory CD4+ T cells from blood. The TCR originated in a woman in her 40s in good health. The chain has TRBV11-2 and TRBJ2-3; D is uncertain. CDR3 in amino acids: CASSSYPSTDTQYF. The CDR3 region has the DNA TGTGCCAGCAGCTCTTATCCTAGCACAGATACGCAGTATTTT.